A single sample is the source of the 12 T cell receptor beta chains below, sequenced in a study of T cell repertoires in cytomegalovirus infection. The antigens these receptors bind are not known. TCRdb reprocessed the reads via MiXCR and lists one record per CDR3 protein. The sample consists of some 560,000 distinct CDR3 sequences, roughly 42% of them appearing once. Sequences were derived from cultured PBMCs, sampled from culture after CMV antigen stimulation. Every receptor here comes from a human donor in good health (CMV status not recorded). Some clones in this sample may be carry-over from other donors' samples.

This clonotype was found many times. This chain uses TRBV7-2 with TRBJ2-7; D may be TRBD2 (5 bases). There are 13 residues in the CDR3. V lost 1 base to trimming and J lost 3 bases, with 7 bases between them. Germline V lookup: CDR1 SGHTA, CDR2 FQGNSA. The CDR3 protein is CASSLEGVYEQYF. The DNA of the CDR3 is TGTGCCAGCAGCTTAGAGGGAGTCTACGAGCAGTACTTC.

For the CDR3, the DNA is TGTGCCAGCAGTTTGTCGTTTGCAGAGCGGTATAGCAATCAGCCCCAGCATTTT. It is translated as CASSLSFAERYSNQPQHF. The V gene is TRBV27, the J gene TRBJ1-5; D unresolved. Per the germline V gene, CDR1 is MNHEY and CDR2 is SMNVEV (reference sequence). Trimming took off 3 bases at V and 0 bases at J, with 18 bases between the two ends. This CDR3 has 18 amino acids.

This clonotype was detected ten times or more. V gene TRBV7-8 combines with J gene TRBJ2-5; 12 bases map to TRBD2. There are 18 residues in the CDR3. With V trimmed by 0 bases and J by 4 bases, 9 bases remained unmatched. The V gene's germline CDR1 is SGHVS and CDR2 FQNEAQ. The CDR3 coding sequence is TGTGCCAGCAGCTTAGCGCGAAGACTAGCGGGGGTGAGAGAGACCCAGTACTTC. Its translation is CASSLARRLAGVRETQYF.

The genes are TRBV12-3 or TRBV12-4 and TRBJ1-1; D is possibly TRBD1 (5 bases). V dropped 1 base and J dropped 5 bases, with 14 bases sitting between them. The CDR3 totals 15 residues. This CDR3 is CASSLGLGGGTEAFF. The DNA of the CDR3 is TGTGCCAGCAGTTTAGGTCTGGGGGGAGGTACTGAAGCTTTCTTT.

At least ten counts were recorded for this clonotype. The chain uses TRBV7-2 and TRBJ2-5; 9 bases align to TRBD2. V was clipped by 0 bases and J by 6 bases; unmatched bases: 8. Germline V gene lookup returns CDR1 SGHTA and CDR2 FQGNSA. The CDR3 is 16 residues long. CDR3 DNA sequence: TGTGCCAGCAGCTTAGCGCCGGGACTAGCCGTAAAGACCCAGTACTTC. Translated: CASSLAPGLAVKTQYF. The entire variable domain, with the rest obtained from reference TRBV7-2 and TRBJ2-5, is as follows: GAGVSQSPSNKVTEKGKDVELRCDPISGHTALYWYRQSLGQGLEFLIYFQGNSAPDKSGLPSDRFSAERTGGSVSTLTIQRTQQEDSAVYLCASSLAPGLAVKTQYFGPGTRLLVL.

The CDR3 spells CASRAGTGANQPQHF. CDR3 DNA: TGCGCCAGCAGGGCTGGGACAGGGGCGAATCAGCCCCAGCATTTT. This chain connects TRBV5-1 to TRBJ1-5, with 10 bases lining up with TRBD1. The CDR3 has 15 residues. V trimming: 5 bases; J trimming: 4 bases; junction bases outside the gene matches: 6. Per germline, CDR1 SGHRS and CDR2 YFSETQ.

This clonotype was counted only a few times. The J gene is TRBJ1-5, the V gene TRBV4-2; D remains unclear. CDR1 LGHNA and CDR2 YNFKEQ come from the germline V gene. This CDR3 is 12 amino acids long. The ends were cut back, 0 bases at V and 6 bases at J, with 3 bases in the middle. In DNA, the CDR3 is TGTGCCAGCAGCCAAGAAGGTCAGCCCCAGCATTTT. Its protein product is CASSQEGQPQHF.

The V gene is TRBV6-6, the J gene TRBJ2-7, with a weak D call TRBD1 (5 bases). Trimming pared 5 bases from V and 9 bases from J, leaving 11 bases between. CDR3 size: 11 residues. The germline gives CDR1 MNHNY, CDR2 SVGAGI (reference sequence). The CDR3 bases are TGTGCCAGCAGTGAGGACACGGCGCAGTACTTC. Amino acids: CASSEDTAQYF.

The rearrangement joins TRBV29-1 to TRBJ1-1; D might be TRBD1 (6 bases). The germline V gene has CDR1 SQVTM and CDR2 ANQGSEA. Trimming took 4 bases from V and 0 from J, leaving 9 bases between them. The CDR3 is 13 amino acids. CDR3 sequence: CSVGRDMNTEAFF. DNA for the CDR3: TGCAGCGTTGGCCGGGACATGAACACTGAAGCTTTCTTT.

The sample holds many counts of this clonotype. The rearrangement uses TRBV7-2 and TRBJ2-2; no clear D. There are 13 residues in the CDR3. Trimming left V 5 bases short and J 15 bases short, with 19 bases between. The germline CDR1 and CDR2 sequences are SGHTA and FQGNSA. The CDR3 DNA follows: TGTGCCAGCAGCGCAACCGTCCCGCCCTTCATGTTTTTT. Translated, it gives CASSATVPPFMFF.

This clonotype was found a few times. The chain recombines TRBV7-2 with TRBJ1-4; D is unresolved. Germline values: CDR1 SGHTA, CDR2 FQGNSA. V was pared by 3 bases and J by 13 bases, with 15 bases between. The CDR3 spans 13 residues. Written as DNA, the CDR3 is TGTGCCAGCAGCTTCGCTCCGAGTGGAGGACTGTTTTTT. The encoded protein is CASSFAPSGGLFF.

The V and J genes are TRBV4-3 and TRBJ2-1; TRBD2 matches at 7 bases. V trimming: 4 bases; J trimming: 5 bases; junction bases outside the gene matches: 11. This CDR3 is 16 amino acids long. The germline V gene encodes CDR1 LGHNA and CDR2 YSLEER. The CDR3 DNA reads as TGCGCCAGCAGCCTAACATGGGAGGGGTACAACAATGAGCAGTTCTTC. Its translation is CASSLTWEGYNNEQFF.